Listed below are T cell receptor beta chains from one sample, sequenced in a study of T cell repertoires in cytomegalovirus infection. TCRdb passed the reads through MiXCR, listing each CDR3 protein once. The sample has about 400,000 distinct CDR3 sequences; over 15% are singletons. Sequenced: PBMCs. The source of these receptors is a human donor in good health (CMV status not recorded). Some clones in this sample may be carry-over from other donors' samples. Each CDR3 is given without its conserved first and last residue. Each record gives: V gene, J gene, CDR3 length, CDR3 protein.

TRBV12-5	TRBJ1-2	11	ASGSTTGRGYT
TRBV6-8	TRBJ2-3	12	ASMDRASGDTQY
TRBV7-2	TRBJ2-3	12	ASRTASGRDTQY
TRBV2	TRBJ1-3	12	ASSERLAGNTIY
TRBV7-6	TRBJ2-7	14	ASSLVAPPYSYEQY
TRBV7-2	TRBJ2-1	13	ASSYRVGSYNEQF
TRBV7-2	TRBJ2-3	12	ASSLDGGGGTQY
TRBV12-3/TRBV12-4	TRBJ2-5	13	ASTAGLAGGRPQY
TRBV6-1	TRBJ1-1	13	ASIKDWGMNTEAF
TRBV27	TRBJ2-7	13	ASSTGHPNPYEQY
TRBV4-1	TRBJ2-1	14	ASSHPNGGIEGEQF
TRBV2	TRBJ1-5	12	ASSERLFGQPQH